This TCR beta chain was sequenced during a study of B cell selection in AIRE deficiency. The regulatory T cell sort gate was CD4+CD25hiCD127low/negative. Some clones are missing from TCRdb's copy, which holds only in-frame ones; the method was immunoSEQ multiplex PCR. The data hold some 25,000 clones, with 92% observed a single time. This clonotype originated in a human donor in good health. Sequencing used CD4+CD25+ Tregs sorted from PBMCs.

The CDR3 loop is CAWSRGGDQPQHF. The CDR3 DNA sequence: TGTGCCTGGAGTAGGGGAGGGGATCAGCCCCAGCATTTT. This sequence joins TRBV30 and TRBJ1-5; possibly TRBD1 for D (5 bases). Trimming took off 2 bases at V and 5 bases at J, with 10 bases between the two ends. The CDR3 sequence is 13 residues long. Per germline, CDR1 GTSNPN and CDR2 SVGIG (reference sequence). Filled out from reference TRBV30 and TRBJ1-5, the complete variable domain reads SQTIHQWPATLVQPVGSPLSLECTVEGTSNPNLYWYRQAAGRGLQLLFYSVGIGQISSEVPQNLSASRPQDRQFILSSKKLLLSDSGFYLCAWSRGGDQPQHFGDGTRLSIL.